This T cell receptor (beta chain) appears in the sequencing data of a study of T-cell reconstitution after alpha-beta-depleted transplantation in children. Study-wide findings and caveats: Surviving recipient T cells and thymic progenitors produced the high day-60 TCRbeta diversity seen in some patients. Alpha-beta T cells present about two months after transplant were reported to originate from several hundred expanded graft clones. Counts and diversity of T cells one year after transplant came mostly from newly produced T cells.

The sample holds a few counts of this clonotype. Its target is not known. This CDR3 has 16 amino acids. After removal of 0 bases from V and 2 bases from J, the junction contained 2 bases not matched to a gene. CDR1 MGHRA and CDR2 YSYEKL come from the germline V gene. As it was prepared, the TCRbeta library received unique molecular identifiers. TCRdb independently ran MiXCR on the PCR reads; one entry per CDR3 protein. The table includes 440,000 or so distinct CDR3 sequences, around two fifths detected once. Sequencing was performed on PBMCs, taken before TCRalphabeta/CD19-depleted stem cell transplant. The TCR sequence derives from a girl aged 2-9 years with aplastic anemia, due to receive a stem cell transplant. The rearrangement links TRBV4-1 to TRBJ2-3; 10 positions match TRBD2. CDR3 in DNA: TGCGCCAGCAGCCAAGAAACTAGCGGGATCACAGATACGCAGTATTTT. Its protein product is CASSQETSGITDTQYF.